These 13 T cell receptor beta chains were all obtained from the same sample, sequenced in a study of blood T cell repertoires in COVID-19. Data came from immunoSEQ multiplex PCR; TCRdb stores just in-frame clones and leaves some out. The sample shows approximately 380,000 clones, around 90% of them seen only once. Source material: PBMCs or T cells enriched from blood (not recorded which). The receptors come from a woman aged 18-29 years who had recovered from COVID-19.

This chain links TRBV9 with TRBJ2-7; 13 bases line up with TRBD2. This CDR3 spans 16 amino acids. CDR1 is SGDLS and CDR2 is YYNGEE in the germline V gene. The junction had 2 bases not matched to a gene; V was cut back by 0 bases and J by 2 bases. CDR3 amino acids: CASSVGLAGGPYEQYF. The CDR3 region has the DNA TGTGCCAGCAGCGTAGGACTAGCGGGGGGCCCCTACGAGCAGTACTTC.

The chain employs TRBV6-7 and TRBJ1-3; 7 bases agree with TRBD1. TRBV6-7 is filed as an ORF, its function uncertain. J lost 0 bases, V lost 11 bases, and 10 bases had no gene match. This CDR3 has 15 amino acids. This chain's CDR3 is CAGRRQGGSGNTIYF. For the CDR3, the DNA is TGTGCCGGTCGCCGACAGGGAGGCTCTGGAAACACCATATATTTT.

This sequence joins TRBV3-1 (or the pseudogene TRBV3-2) and TRBJ2-1, with 9 bases fitting TRBD1. The CDR3 is 17 residues long. The V and J ends lost 0 bases and 7 bases, in that order; junction bases with no gene match: 10. Germline values: CDR1 LGHDT, CDR2 YNNKEL (reference sequence). In DNA form, the CDR3 reads TGTGCCAGCAGCCAAGATTTAACAGGGGGCGCTGAAAATGAGCAGTTCTTC. Translating it yields CASSQDLTGGAENEQFF.

This chain uses TRBV7-8 with TRBJ2-5; 8 bases fit TRBD2. Trimming at V came to 1 base and at J to 2 bases, leaving 6 bases not matched to a gene. Germline lookup yields CDR1 SGHVS and CDR2 FQNEAQ. The CDR3 spans 16 residues. CDR3 amino acids: CASSLGRGGQQETQYF. In nucleotides, the CDR3 is TGTGCCAGCAGCTTAGGCCGGGGGGGCCAACAAGAGACCCAGTACTTC.

The chain links TRBV30 to TRBJ1-3; 8 bases are a match to TRBD1. Germline assignment: CDR1 GTSNPN and CDR2 SVGIG (reference sequence). This CDR3 has 17 amino acids. V shed 0 bases and J 0 bases; nucleotides not matched to a gene: 7. CDR3 bases: TGTGCCTGGAGTGTACGGCGAGGACAGGGCTCTGGAAACACCATATATTTT. Protein sequence: CAWSVRRGQGSGNTIYF.

The chain carries TRBV14 and TRBJ2-3, with 9 positions matching TRBD1. Germline CDR1 SGHDN, CDR2 FVKESK. The CDR3 is made up of 14 amino acids. Germline trimming cut 4 bases from V and 7 bases from J; bases unmatched to any gene: 6. In DNA form, the CDR3 reads TGTGCCAGCAGCCCGGGACAGGGAGTTCATACGCAGTATTTT. It yields the protein CASSPGQGVHTQYF.

V is TRBV5-4 and J is TRBJ2-2, with 9 bases that match TRBD2. The CDR3 has 17 amino acids. From germline, CDR1 is SGHNT and CDR2 YYREEE (reference sequence). V was pared by 0 bases and J by 4 bases, with 7 bases of the junction left unmatched. The CDR3 protein is CASSLVRREGGTGELFF. Written as DNA, the CDR3 is TGTGCCAGCAGCTTGGTTCGGCGGGAGGGGGGCACCGGGGAGCTGTTTTTT.

This clone came up once. The rearrangement joins TRBV7-9 to TRBJ2-3; 7 bases line up with TRBD2. The CDR3 has 17 residues. CDR1 is SEHNR, CDR2 FQNEAQ, per germline (reference sequence). The trim removed 3 bases at V and 6 bases at J, leaving 15 bases unmatched. The CDR3 DNA sequence: TGTGCCAGCAGCTTGGGCGCCGGACTAGTGGCAGGGGATACGCAGTATTTT. Protein product: CASSLGAGLVAGDTQYF.

The chain has TRBV7-9 and TRBJ1-2; D is possibly TRBD1 (5 bases). This CDR3 contains 13 residues. Germline values: CDR1 SEHNR, CDR2 FQNEAQ (reference sequence). V was cut by 5 bases and J by 3 bases, with 10 bases left in between. The CDR3 DNA is TGTGCCAGCAGCCACAGGTCCGACTATGGCTACACCTTC. Protein: CASSHRSDYGYTF. Supplemented by reference TRBV7-9 and TRBJ1-2, the full variable domain reads DTGVSQNPRHKITKRGQNVTFRCDPISEHNRLYWYRQTLGQGPEFLTYFQNEAQLEKSRLLSDRFSAERPKGSFSTLEIQRTEQGDSAMYLCASSHRSDYGYTFGSGTRLTVV.

The V gene is TRBV11-1, the J gene TRBJ1-1; TRBD1 agrees at 7 bases. Per the germline V gene, CDR1 is SGHAT and CDR2 is FQDESV (reference sequence). J was trimmed by 3 bases and V by 2 bases; bases with no gene match: 9. The CDR3 consists of 16 residues. This chain's CDR3 is CASSLSNKGADTEAFF. DNA of the CDR3: TGTGCCAGCAGCTTATCTAATAAGGGGGCAGACACTGAAGCTTTCTTT.

The chain links TRBV2 to TRBJ2-7; D remains unclear. The CDR3 is 17 residues long. Germline V CDR1 and CDR2: SNHLY, FYNNEI. Trimming removed 8 bases from V and 2 bases from J, with 25 bases in between. The DNA for the CDR3 is TGTGCCAGCGACCGAGGCGTCAATAGGAAGGATCCCTACGAGCAGTACTTC. Encoded protein: CASDRGVNRKDPYEQYF.

The chain is built from TRBV6-5 and TRBJ2-1; TRBD2 aligns across 13 bases. J was trimmed by 9 bases and V by 2 bases; bases with no gene match: 7. Germline V gene lookup returns CDR1 MNHEY and CDR2 SVGAGI. This CDR3 spans 16 amino acids. The CDR3 DNA reads TGTGCCAGCAGTTACCCGGGACTAGCGGGGCTAGGTGAGCAGTTCTTC. Protein sequence: CASSYPGLAGLGEQFF.

The rearrangement links TRBV15 to TRBJ1-6, with a weak D call TRBD1 (5 bases). Trimming cost V 5 bases and J 6 bases, with 11 bases left between them. The CDR3 consists of 14 residues. Germline V gene data show CDR1 as LNHNV and CDR2 as YYDKDF (reference sequence). This CDR3 reads CATSGRDSNSPLHF. CDR3 sequence (DNA): TGTGCCACCAGCGGCCGGGACTCTAATTCACCCCTCCACTTT. Variable domain in full (rest from reference TRBV15 and TRBJ1-6): DAMVIQNPRYQVTQFGKPVTLSCSQTLNHNVMYWYQQKSSQAPKLLFHYYDKDFNNEADTPDNFQSRRPNTSFCFLDIRSPGLGDTAMYLCATSGRDSNSPLHFGNGTRLTVT.